Below are 12 T cell receptor beta chains sequenced from a single sample in a study of control samples from healthy donors and cancer patients. Generated by immunoSEQ multiplex PCR, the TCRdb table keeps only in-frame clones and is missing some. This sample has about 26,000 clones; approximately 78% occur once, and the top ten carry about 23%. The sequencing sample was made of PBMCs. These receptors were taken from a man between 60 and 75 years old with colorectal cancer.

The genes are TRBV6-6 and TRBJ1-1; TRBD1 aligns across 7 bases. The germline V gene encodes CDR1 MNHNY and CDR2 SVGAGI (reference sequence). CDR3 size: 15 residues. V shed 0 bases and J 0 bases; nucleotides not matched to a gene: 1. Written as DNA, the CDR3 is TGTGCCAGCAGTTACTCGACAGGGCTGAACACTGAAGCTTTCTTT. Protein: CASSYSTGLNTEAFF.

Of note for this clone: The junction departs from the called germline gene at one end, perhaps through a read error. The chain uses TRBV29-1 and TRBJ1-3; possibly TRBD1 for D (6 bases). Germline CDR1 is SQVTM and CDR2 is ANQGSEA. The CDR3 extends over 11 amino acids. The CDR3 bases are TGCAGCGTTGAAGATCTCGGACAGTCTGATTTT. Translated, it gives CSVEDLGQSDF.

The gene calls are TRBV20-1 and TRBJ2-1, with D perhaps matching TRBD2 (6 bases). The V end lost 3 bases, the J end lost 9 bases, and 15 bases lay between the germline ends. CDR1 and CDR2 (germline): DFQATT, SNEGSKA (reference sequence). The CDR3 totals 13 residues. The DNA of the CDR3 is TGCAGTGCTAGTGGCGGGGCGACGGGTGAGCAGTTCTTC. This gives the protein CSASGGATGEQFF.

V gene TRBV7-7 combines with J gene TRBJ2-3; D uncertain. Trimming took 5 bases from V and 1 from J, leaving 7 bases between them. Germline V gene lookup returns CDR1 SSHAT and CDR2 FNYEAQ (reference sequence). CDR3 length equals 13 residues. The CDR3 sequence: CASSTQGTDTQYF. Written as DNA, the CDR3 is TGTGCCAGCAGCACTCAGGGCACAGATACGCAGTATTTT.

This sequence joins TRBV5-4 and TRBJ1-2; no definite D call. Deletions cut 0 bases from V and 5 bases from J, with 23 bases between. The CDR3 spans 18 residues. Germline V CDR1 and CDR2: SGHNT, YYREEE (reference sequence). DNA for the CDR3: TGTGCCAGCAGCTTGGAGTCTGGCAGTCTGGGAAGTAGGTATGGCTACACCTTC. This gives the protein CASSLESGSLGSRYGYTF.

V usage is TRBV3-1 (or the pseudogene TRBV3-2) and J usage is TRBJ2-7; maybe TRBD2 (5 bases). Deletions cut 0 bases from V and 6 bases from J, with 9 bases between. CDR3 length: 13 amino acids. In germline, CDR1 is LGHDT, CDR2 YNNKEL (reference sequence). In DNA form, the CDR3 reads TGTGCCAGCAGCCAAGATCTGACTATCGAGCAGTACTTC. Residues: CASSQDLTIEQYF.

The chain uses TRBV4-3 and TRBJ1-6, with D hard to call. The CDR3 totals 16 residues. Germline-derived CDR1 and CDR2 are LGHNA and YSLEER. The V gene lost 2 bases and the J gene lost 0 bases, with 8 bases spanning the gap. The CDR3 sequence: CASSQYRDSYNSPLHF. DNA for the CDR3: TGCGCCAGCAGCCAATACAGAGACTCCTATAATTCACCCCTCCACTTT.

The chain is built from TRBV19 and TRBJ1-1; D uncertain. CDR3 length: 13 amino acids. V lost 3 bases and J 1 base, leaving 6 bases between the germline ends. Germline CDR1 is LNHDA and CDR2 is SQIVND (reference sequence). The CDR3: CASSITANTEAFF. The CDR3 nucleotides are TGTGCCAGTAGTATCACAGCGAACACTGAAGCTTTCTTT.

This rearrangement joins TRBV5-6 to TRBJ2-3; D is undetermined. CDR1 is SGHDT, CDR2 YYEEEE, per germline. The CDR3 length is 15 residues. V was clipped by 4 bases and J by 0 bases, with 12 bases between them. DNA for the CDR3: TGTGCCAGCAGCCGGCTTTGGAAAAGCACAGATACGCAGTATTTT. It yields the protein CASSRLWKSTDTQYF.

This chain links TRBV3-1 (or the pseudogene TRBV3-2) with TRBJ1-5; D gene uncertain. The CDR3 covers 15 residues. Germline V CDR1 and CDR2: LGHDT, YNNKEL (reference sequence). The germline V and J ends were trimmed by 3 bases and 0 bases, with 9 bases remaining between them. This CDR3 reads CASSQAGNSNQPQHF. CDR3 coding DNA: TGTGCCAGCAGCCAGGCTGGGAATAGCAATCAGCCCCAGCATTTT.

The V gene is TRBV6-4, the J gene TRBJ1-3; maybe TRBD1 (6 bases). Germline loops: CDR1 MRHNA, CDR2 SNTAGT. The CDR3 length is 15 residues. V was trimmed by 5 bases and J by 0 bases, leaving 11 bases between them. The CDR3 loop is CASSSTGRSGNTIYF. CDR3 bases: TGTGCCAGCAGTAGCACAGGGCGCTCTGGAAACACCATATATTTT.

This chain links TRBV7-2 with TRBJ2-1; TRBD2 matches 15 bases. Germline V lookup: CDR1 SGHTA, CDR2 FQGNSA. This CDR3 contains 16 residues. J was trimmed by 6 bases and V by 5 bases; bases with no gene match: 5. The CDR3 sequence is CASSPRTSGGANEQFF. As DNA, the CDR3 is TGTGCCAGCAGCCCTCGGACTAGCGGGGGGGCCAATGAGCAGTTCTTC.